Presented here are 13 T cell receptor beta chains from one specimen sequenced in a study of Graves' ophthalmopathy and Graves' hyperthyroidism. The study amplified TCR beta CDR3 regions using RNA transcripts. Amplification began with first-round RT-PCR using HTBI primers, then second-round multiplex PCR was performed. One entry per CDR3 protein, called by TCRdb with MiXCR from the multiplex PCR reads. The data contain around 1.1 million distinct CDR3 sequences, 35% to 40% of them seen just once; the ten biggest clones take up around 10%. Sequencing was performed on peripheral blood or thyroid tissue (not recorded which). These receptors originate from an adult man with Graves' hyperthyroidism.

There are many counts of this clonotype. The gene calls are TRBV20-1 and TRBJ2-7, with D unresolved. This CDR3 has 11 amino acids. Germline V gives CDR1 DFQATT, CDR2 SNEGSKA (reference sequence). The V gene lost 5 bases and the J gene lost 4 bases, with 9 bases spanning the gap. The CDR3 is CSAHSDYEQYF. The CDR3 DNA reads TGCAGTGCTCACAGCGATTACGAGCAGTACTTC.

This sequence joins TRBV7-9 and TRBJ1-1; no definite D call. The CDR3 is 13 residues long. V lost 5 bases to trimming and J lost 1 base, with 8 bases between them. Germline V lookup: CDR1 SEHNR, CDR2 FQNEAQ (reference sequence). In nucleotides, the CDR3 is TGTGCCAGCAGCCCCGTGGGGAACACTGAAGCTTTCTTT. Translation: CASSPVGNTEAFF.

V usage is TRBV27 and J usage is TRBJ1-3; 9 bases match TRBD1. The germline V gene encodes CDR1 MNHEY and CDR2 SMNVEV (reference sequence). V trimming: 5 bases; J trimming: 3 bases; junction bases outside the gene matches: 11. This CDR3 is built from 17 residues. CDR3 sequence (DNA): TGTGCCAGCAGTCAATTCAGTACAGGGGGCGTTGGAAACACCATATATTTT. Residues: CASSQFSTGGVGNTIYF.

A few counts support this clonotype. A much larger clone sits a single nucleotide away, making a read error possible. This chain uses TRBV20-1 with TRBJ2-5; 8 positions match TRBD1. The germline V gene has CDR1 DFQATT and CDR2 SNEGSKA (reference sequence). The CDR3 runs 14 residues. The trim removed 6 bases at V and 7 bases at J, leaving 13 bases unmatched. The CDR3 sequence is CSAGPGQAPGTQYF. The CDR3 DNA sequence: TGCAGTGCCGGACCGGGACAGGCCCCAGGGACCCAGTACTTC.

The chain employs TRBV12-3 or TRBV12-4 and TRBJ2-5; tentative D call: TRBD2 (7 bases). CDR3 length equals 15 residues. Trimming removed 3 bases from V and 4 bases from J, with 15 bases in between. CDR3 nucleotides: TGTGCCAGCAGTTTTATTGTCGCGGGGGCAGAGACCCAGTACTTC. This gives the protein CASSFIVAGAETQYF.

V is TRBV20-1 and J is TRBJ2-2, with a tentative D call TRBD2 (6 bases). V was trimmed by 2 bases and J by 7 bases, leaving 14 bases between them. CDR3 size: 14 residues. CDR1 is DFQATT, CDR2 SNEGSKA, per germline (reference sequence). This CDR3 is CSARSPLGSGELFF. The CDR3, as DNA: TGCAGTGCTAGATCTCCTCTCGGGAGCGGGGAGCTGTTTTTT.

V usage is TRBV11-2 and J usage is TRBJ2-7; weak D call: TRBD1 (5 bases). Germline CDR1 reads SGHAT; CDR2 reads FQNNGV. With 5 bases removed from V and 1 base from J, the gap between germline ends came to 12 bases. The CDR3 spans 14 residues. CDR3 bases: TGTGCCAGCAGCGGGGCCCGGACATCCTACGAGCAGTACTTC. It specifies CASSGARTSYEQYF.

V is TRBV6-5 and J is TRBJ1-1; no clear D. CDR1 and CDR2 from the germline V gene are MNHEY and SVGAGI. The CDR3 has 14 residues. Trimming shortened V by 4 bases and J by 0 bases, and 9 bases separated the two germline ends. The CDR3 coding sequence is TGTGCCAGCAGTTCCCCAGCTCTGAACACTGAAGCTTTCTTT. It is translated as CASSSPALNTEAFF.

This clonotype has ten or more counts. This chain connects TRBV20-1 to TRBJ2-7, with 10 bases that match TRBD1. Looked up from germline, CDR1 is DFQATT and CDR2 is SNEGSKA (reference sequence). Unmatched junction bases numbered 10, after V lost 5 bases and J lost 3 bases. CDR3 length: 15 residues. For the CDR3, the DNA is TGCAGTGCTGGGGCACCGGGACAGGGGAGCTACGAGCAGTACTTC. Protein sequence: CSAGAPGQGSYEQYF.

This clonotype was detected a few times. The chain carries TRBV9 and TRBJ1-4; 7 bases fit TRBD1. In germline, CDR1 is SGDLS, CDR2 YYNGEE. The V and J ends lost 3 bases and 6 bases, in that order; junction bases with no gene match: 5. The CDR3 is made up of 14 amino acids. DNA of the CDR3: TGTGCCAGCAGCGGTACAGGGGTGCATGAAAAACTGTTTTTT. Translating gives CASSGTGVHEKLFF.

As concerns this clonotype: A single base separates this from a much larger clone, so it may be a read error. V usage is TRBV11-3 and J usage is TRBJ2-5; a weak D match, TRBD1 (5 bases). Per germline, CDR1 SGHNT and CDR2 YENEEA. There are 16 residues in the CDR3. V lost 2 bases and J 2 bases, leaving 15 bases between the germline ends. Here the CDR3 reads CASSLWGTNLQETQYF. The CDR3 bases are TGTGCCAGCAGCTTATGGGGCACGAACTTGCAAGAGACCCAGTACTTC.

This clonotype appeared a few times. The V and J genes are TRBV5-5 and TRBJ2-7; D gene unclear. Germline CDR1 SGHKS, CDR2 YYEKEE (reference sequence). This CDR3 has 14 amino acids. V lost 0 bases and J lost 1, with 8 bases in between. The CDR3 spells CASSLEIVSYEQYF. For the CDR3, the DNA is TGTGCCAGCAGCTTGGAGATCGTTTCCTACGAGCAGTACTTC.

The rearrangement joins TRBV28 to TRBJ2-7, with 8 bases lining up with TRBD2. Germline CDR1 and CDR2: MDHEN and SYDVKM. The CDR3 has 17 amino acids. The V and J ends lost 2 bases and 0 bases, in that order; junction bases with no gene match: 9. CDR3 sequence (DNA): TGTGCCAGCAGTTTAACGTTGCGGCTAGCGGGCTCCTACGAGCAGTACTTC. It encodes CASSLTLRLAGSYEQYF.